The rows below give T cell receptor beta chains drawn from one sample of a study of CD8+ T cells in alopecia areata. Only in-frame clones appear in the TCRdb table, and some are missing; sequencing was by immunoSEQ multiplex PCR. The profile shows some 190,000 clones, more than 50% of them singletons. The specimen was CD4+ T cells sorted from blood, collected at week 24, from a patient treated with tofacitinib. These receptors were taken from a human donor with alopecia areata. The CDR3 runs from the conserved cysteine through the conserved F or W. A D gene is named only where the DNA matches it firmly. Not every row has a clone size; where given, it reads once, few, many or a size class.

d_call clone_size j_call v_call cdr3_aa cdr3_nt
TRBD1 NA TRBJ2-5 TRBV7-2 CASSLGWGTVKQETQYF TGTGCCAGCAGCTTAGGATGGGGGACAGTCAAACAAGAGACCCAGTACTTC
NA NA TRBJ2-3 TRBV2 CASSEKGRGADTQYF TGTGCCAGCAGTGAAAAGGGCAGGGGCGCAGATACGCAGTATTTT
TRBD2 NA TRBJ2-1 TRBV30 CAWSVRRLAGRNNEQFF TGTGCCTGGAGTGTCAGGCGGCTAGCGGGGCGAAACAATGAGCAGTTCTTC
TRBD1 few TRBJ1-1 TRBV6-6 CASSGAGQILNTEAFF TGTGCCAGCAGTGGGGCGGGACAGATCTTGAACACTGAAGCTTTCTTT
TRBD1 NA TRBJ2-5 TRBV2 CASSRDSRETQYF TGTGCCAGCAGTCGGGACAGCCGGGAGACCCAGTACTTC
TRBD1 NA TRBJ2-7 TRBV5-1 CASSVSGTGNLGPGNEQYF TGCGCCAGCAGCGTCTCCGGGACAGGGAACCTCGGGCCGGGCAACGAGCAGTACTTC
NA NA TRBJ2-5 TRBV29-1 CSVEQSRRGIETQYF TGCAGCGTTGAACAGTCCCGTCGAGGGATAGAGACCCAGTACTTC
TRBD1 NA TRBJ1-5 TRBV5-6 CASSSGQGARRPQHF TGTGCCAGCAGCTCCGGACAGGGGGCGAGGAGGCCCCAGCATTTT
TRBD1 NA TRBJ1-1 TRBV5-1 CASSSSGDRVPKAFF TGCGCCAGCAGCTCTAGCGGGGACAGGGTCCCGAAAGCTTTCTTT
NA NA TRBJ2-7 TRBV7-2 CASSLASRGPSYEQYF TGTGCCAGCAGCTTAGCATCTCGGGGACCTTCCTACGAGCAGTACTTC
TRBD2 NA TRBJ2-5 TRBV5-1 CASSSLGGYQETQYF TGCGCCAGCAGCTCACTGGGGGGGTACCAAGAGACCCAGTACTTC
NA few TRBJ1-1 TRBV4-3 CASSQDRGIAEAFF TGCGCCAGCAGCCAAGACAGGGGTATCGCTGAAGCTTTCTTT
TRBD1 few TRBJ2-5 TRBV7-9 CASSARGQGQETQYF TGTGCCAGCAGCGCTAGGGGACAGGGCCAAGAGACCCAGTACTTC
NA NA TRBJ1-2 TRBV2 CASSRDPNYGYTF TGTGCCAGCAGCCGGGACCCAAACTATGGCTACACCTTC
NA once TRBJ2-3 TRBV25-1 CASSEGGRQGDTQYF TGTGCCAGCAGTGAAGGGGGGCGACAGGGAGATACGCAGTATTTT
NA NA TRBJ1-1 TRBV20-1 CSARDGTEAFF TGCAGTGCTAGAGATGGGACAGAAGCTTTCTTT
NA NA TRBJ2-3 TRBV30 CAWSEDTQYF TGTGCCTGGAGTGAAGATACGCAGTATTTT
NA NA TRBJ1-3 TRBV30 CAWSRGNTIYF TGTGCCTGGAGTCGAGGAAACACCATATATTTT
NA few TRBJ2-4 TRBV29-1 CSAPNIQYF TGCAGCGCCCCAAACATTCAGTACTTC
NA NA TRBJ1-6 TRBV4-3 CASSPETGPGIPLHF TGCGCCAGCAGCCCAGAAACGGGCCCCGGGATTCCCCTCCACTTT
NA once TRBJ2-5 TRBV4-1 CASSQDRVRETQYF TGCGCCAGCAGCCAAGACAGGGTTAGGGAGACCCAGTACTTC
TRBD2 NA TRBJ2-1 TRBV11-3 CASSTSAGGSSYNEQFF TGTGCCAGCAGCACATCAGCGGGGGGGTCCTCCTACAATGAGCAGTTCTTC
NA once TRBJ2-2 TRBV30 CARNAMNTGELFF TGTGCCCGGAATGCCATGAACACCGGGGAGCTGTTTTTT
NA NA TRBJ2-5 TRBV10-3 CAISGDPKETQYF TGTGCCATCAGTGGGGACCCCAAAGAGACCCAGTACTTC
TRBD1 NA TRBJ1-2 TRBV25-1 CASSRQGLDGYTF TGTGCCAGCAGTCGACAGGGGTTGGATGGCTACACCTTC
TRBD1 NA TRBJ1-5 TRBV11-2 CASSWGTGGNQPQHF TGTGCCAGCAGCTGGGGGACAGGGGGCAATCAGCCCCAGCATTTT
NA NA TRBJ2-1 TRBV29-1 CSVLISQQFF TGCAGCGTTCTAATTTCACAGCAGTTCTTC